A single sample is the source of the 8 T cell receptor beta chains below, sequenced in a study of cytomegalovirus exposure and HLA in healthy donors. Sequencing used immunoSEQ multiplex PCR; TCRdb keeps in-frame clones, though not all of them. The sample consists of 100,000 to 120,000 clones, over 85% of them appearing once. The sequenced sample was PBMCs. All receptors come from a woman between 18 and 29 years old in good health and CMV-seronegative.

The rearrangement links TRBV19 to TRBJ2-1, with 9 bases lining up with TRBD2. The V segment lost 11 bases and the J segment 10 bases; nucleotides outside the gene matches: 18. The germline gives CDR1 LNHDA, CDR2 SQIVND (reference sequence). The length of the CDR3 is 15 residues. This chain's CDR3 is CAAKSGVAGDPEQFF. CDR3 sequence (DNA): TGTGCCGCTAAGTCCGGGGTAGCGGGGGATCCGGAGCAGTTCTTC. The entire variable domain, with the rest obtained from reference TRBV19 and TRBJ2-1, is as follows: DGGITQSPKYLFRKEGQNVTLSCEQNLNHDAMYWYRQDPGQGLRLIYYSQIVNDFQKGDIAEGYSVSREKKESFPLTVTSAQKNPTAFYLCAAKSGVAGDPEQFFGPGTRLTVL.

The rearrangement joins TRBV7-9 to TRBJ2-1; the D gene is possibly TRBD2 (7 bases). This CDR3 spans 17 amino acids. Trimming stripped 5 bases from V and 5 bases from J, with 22 bases between. Germline CDR1 is SEHNR and CDR2 is FQNEAQ (reference sequence). CDR3 DNA sequence: TGTGCCAGCAGCCAAGATCATGAGGGGGGGCTGCACAATGAGCAGTTCTTC. This gives the protein CASSQDHEGGLHNEQFF.

This chain uses TRBV5-1 with TRBJ1-3; TRBD1 matches 7 bases. Losses at the gene ends were 2 bases for V and 1 base for J; bases not matched to a gene: 9. The CDR3 is made up of 17 amino acids. Per germline, CDR1 SGHRS and CDR2 YFSETQ. CDR3 in DNA: TGCGCCAGCAGCTTTACGACAGGGCAAGTTTCTGGAAACACCATATATTTT. It encodes CASSFTTGQVSGNTIYF.

This chain connects TRBV7-2 to TRBJ2-7, with TRBD2 matching 9 bases. CDR1 SGHTA and CDR2 FQGNSA come from the germline V gene. Trimming took 5 bases from V and 6 from J; bases not matched to a gene: 14. There are 16 residues in the CDR3. CDR3 DNA sequence: TGTGCCAGCAGCCTGGGACTAGCCACGCGAAATCGCGAGCAGTACTTC. Translation: CASSLGLATRNREQYF.

V and J are TRBV19 and TRBJ2-5; 11 nucleotides match TRBD1. The germline gives CDR1 LNHDA, CDR2 SQIVND (reference sequence). The CDR3 totals 14 residues. V dropped 5 bases and J dropped 5; count of bases not matched to a gene: 4. DNA of the CDR3: TGTGCCAGTAGTCCGGACAGGGGGCGGGAGACCCAGTACTTC. Residues: CASSPDRGRETQYF.

Turning to this clone: The junction and the germline gene differ at one end; a read error may be behind it. The chain employs TRBV27 and TRBJ2-7; 11 positions agree with TRBD1. This CDR3 contains 14 residues. Germline V gene sequence: CDR1 MNHEY, CDR2 SMNVEV (reference sequence). The CDR3, as DNA: TGTGCCAGCAGTGGACAGGGGGCGATCTACGGGCAGTACTTC. Translated: CASSGQGAIYGQYF.

V gene TRBV5-5 combines with J gene TRBJ1-1; no clear D gene. CDR3 length: 16 residues. V lost 3 bases to trimming and J lost 1 base, with 16 bases between them. From germline, CDR1 is SGHKS and CDR2 YYEKEE (reference sequence). In nucleotides, the CDR3 is TGTGCCAGCAGCTACCTGGGCAGCTCTCCGAACACTGAAGCTTTCTTT. It is translated as CASSYLGSSPNTEAFF.

A few counts support this clone. The chain has TRBV5-1 and TRBJ1-1; D remains unclear. V was clipped by 4 bases and J by 1 base, with 8 bases between them. The CDR3 has 13 residues. Germline V gene lookup returns CDR1 SGHRS and CDR2 YFSETQ. The CDR3 is CASSITANTEAFF. Written as DNA, the CDR3 is TGCGCCAGCAGCATAACAGCGAACACTGAAGCTTTCTTT.